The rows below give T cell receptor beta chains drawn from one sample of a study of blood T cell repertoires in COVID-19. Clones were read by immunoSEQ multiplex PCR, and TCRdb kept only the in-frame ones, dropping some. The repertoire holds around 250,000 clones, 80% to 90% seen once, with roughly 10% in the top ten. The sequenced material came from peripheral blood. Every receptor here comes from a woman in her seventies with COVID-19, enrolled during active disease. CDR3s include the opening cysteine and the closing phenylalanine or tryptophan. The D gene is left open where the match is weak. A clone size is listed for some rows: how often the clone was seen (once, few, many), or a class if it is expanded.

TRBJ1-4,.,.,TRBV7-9,CASSPGVEGSNEKLFF,TGTGCCAGCAGCCCAGGGGTGGAAGGGTCTAATGAAAAACTGTTTTTT
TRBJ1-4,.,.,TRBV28,CASQGQGNEKLFF,TGTGCGAGCCAGGGCCAGGGGAATGAAAAACTGTTTTTT
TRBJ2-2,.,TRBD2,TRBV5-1,CASSLSAGVSGELFF,TGCGCCAGCAGCTTGTCTGCGGGAGTATCCGGGGAGCTGTTTTTT
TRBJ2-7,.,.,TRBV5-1,CASTFDRTQGFNEQYF,TGCGCCAGCACATTCGATCGGACTCAAGGGTTTAACGAGCAGTACTTC
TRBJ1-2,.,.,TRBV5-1,CASSLSQGSVYGYTF,TGCGCCAGCAGCTTGTCCCAGGGATCCGTCTATGGCTACACCTTC
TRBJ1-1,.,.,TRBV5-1,CASSSNSGEAFF,TGCGCCAGCAGCTCAAACTCAGGGGAAGCTTTCTTT
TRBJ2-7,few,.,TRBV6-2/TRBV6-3,CASSLGLRGIQVEYF,TGTGCCAGCAGCCTAGGACTGCGTGGTATCCAGGTGGAGTACTTC
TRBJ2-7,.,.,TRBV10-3,CAISESGSTYEQYF,TGTGCCATCAGTGAATCTGGGTCGACTTACGAGCAGTACTTC
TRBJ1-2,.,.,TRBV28,CASSRLDGYTF,TGTGCCAGCAGCCGGTTGGATGGCTACACCTTC
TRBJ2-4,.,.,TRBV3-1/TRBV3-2,CASSQGLAKNIQYF,TGTGCCAGCAGCCAGGGCTTAGCCAAAAACATTCAGTACTTC
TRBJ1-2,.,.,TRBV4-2,CASSQVETAPYGYTF,TGTGCCAGCAGCCAAGTGGAGACAGCTCCCTATGGCTACACCTTC
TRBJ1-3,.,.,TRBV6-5,CASTQTGSGKNTIYF,TGTGCCAGCACCCAAACAGGGTCTGGGAAAAACACCATATATTTT
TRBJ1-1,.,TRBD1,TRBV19,CASSFGTGNTEAFF,TGTGCCAGTAGTTTCGGGACAGGGAACACTGAAGCTTTCTTT
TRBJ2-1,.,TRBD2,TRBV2,CAASSGRVNEQFF,TGTGCCGCCTCAAGCGGGAGGGTTAATGAGCAGTTCTTC
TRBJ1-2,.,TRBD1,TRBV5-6,CASSSDRVYGYTF,TGTGCCAGCAGCTCCGACAGGGTCTATGGCTACACCTTC
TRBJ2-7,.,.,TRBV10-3,CAISELTPYEQYF,TGTGCCATCAGTGAGTTGACACCCTACGAGCAGTACTTC
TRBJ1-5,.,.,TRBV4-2,CASSHAGPYQPQHF,TGTGCCAGCAGTCATGCGGGACCCTATCAGCCCCAGCATTTT
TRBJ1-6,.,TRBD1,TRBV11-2,CASSRTGRGSPLHF,TGTGCCAGCAGCCGGACAGGGCGGGGTTCACCCCTCCACTTT
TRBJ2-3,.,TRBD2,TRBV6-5,CASRLAGGVDTQYF,TGTGCCAGCCGACTAGCGGGAGGTGTAGATACGCAGTATTTT
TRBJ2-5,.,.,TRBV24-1,CATSDPGNLQETQYF,TGTGCCACCAGTGACCCCGGGAATCTCCAAGAGACCCAGTACTTC
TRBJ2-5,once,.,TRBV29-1,CSAPIGGIVETQYF,TGCAGCGCTCCCATTGGCGGGATTGTGGAGACCCAGTACTTC
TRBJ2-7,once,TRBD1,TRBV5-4,CASSWTGGLLEQYF,TGTGCCAGCAGCTGGACAGGGGGCCTCTTGGAGCAGTACTTC
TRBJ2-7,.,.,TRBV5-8,CASSRRLGSEQYF,TGTGCCAGCAGCCGACGACTTGGTTCGGAGCAGTACTTC
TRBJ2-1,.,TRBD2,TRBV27,CASSPFRLAGNYNEQFF,TGTGCCAGCAGTCCTTTTCGGCTAGCGGGAAACTACAATGAGCAGTTCTTC
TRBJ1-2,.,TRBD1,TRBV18,CASSPPTGTGGNGYTF,TGTGCCAGCTCACCACCGACGGGGACAGGGGGTAATGGCTACACCTTC
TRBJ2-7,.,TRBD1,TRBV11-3,CASSNRDRGGYEQYF,TGTGCCAGCAGCAACCGGGACAGGGGCGGCTACGAGCAGTACTTC
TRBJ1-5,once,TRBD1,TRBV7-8,CASSSNRGYQPQHF,TGTGCCAGCAGCTCCAACAGGGGCTATCAGCCCCAGCATTTT
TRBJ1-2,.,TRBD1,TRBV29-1,CSVGQGADYGYTF,TGCAGCGTTGGACAGGGGGCGGACTATGGCTACACCTTC
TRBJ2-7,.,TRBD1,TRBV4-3,CASSRKDREHEQYF,TGCGCCAGCAGCCGAAAGGACAGGGAACATGAGCAGTACTTC
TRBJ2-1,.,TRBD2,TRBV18,CASSPPGTSEYNEQFF,TGTGCCAGCTCACCCCCCGGGACTAGCGAGTACAATGAGCAGTTCTTC
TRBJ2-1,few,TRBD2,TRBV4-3,CASSPIAGERSEQFF,TGCGCCAGCAGCCCAATAGCGGGAGAAAGAAGTGAGCAGTTCTTC
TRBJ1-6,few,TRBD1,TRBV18,CASSSRQGRDNSPLHF,TGTGCCAGCTCATCTAGACAGGGTAGAGATAATTCACCCCTCCACTTT
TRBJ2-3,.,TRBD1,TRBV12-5,CARSADRPNTDTQYF,TGTGCTAGATCCGCGGACAGGCCTAACACAGATACGCAGTATTTT
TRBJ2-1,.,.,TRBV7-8,CASSFDGSSYNEQFF,TGTGCCAGCAGCTTCGACGGGAGCTCCTACAATGAGCAGTTCTTC
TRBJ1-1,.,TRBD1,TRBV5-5,CASSLRPGGTEAFF,TGTGCCAGCAGCTTGAGGCCAGGGGGCACTGAAGCTTTCTTT
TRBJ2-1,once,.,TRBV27,CASSPSTGSSYNEQFF,TGTGCCAGCAGCCCCTCTACCGGGAGCTCCTACAATGAGCAGTTCTTC
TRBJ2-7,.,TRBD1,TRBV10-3,CATGTGTGSYEQYF,TGTGCCACTGGGACCGGGACAGGGAGTTACGAGCAGTACTTC
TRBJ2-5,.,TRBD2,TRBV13,CASSSLADGGETQYF,TGTGCCAGCAGCTCCCTAGCGGATGGCGGAGAGACCCAGTACTTC
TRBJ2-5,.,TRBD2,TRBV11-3,CASSLGLAVQETQYF,TGTGCCAGCAGCTTGGGACTAGCGGTACAAGAGACCCAGTACTTC
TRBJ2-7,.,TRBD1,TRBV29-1,CSVATGGYEQYF,TGCAGCGTTGCTACAGGGGGGTACGAGCAGTACTTC
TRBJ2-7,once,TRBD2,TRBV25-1,CASSEERGGVGYEQYF,TGTGCCAGCAGTGAAGAACGGGGGGGTGTGGGATACGAGCAGTACTTC